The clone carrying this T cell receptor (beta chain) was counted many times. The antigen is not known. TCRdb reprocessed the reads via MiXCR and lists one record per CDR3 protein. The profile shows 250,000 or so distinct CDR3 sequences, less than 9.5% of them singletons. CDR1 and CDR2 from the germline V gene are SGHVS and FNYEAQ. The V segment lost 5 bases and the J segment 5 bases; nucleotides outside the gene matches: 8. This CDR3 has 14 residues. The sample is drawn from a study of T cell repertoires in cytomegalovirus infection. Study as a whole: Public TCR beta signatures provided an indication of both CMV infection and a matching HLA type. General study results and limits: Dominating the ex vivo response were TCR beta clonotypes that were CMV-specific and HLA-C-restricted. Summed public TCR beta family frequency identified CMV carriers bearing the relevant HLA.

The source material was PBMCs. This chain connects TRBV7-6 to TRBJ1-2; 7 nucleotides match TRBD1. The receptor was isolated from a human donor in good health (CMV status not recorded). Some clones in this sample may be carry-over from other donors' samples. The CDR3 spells CASSRSGTEYGYTF. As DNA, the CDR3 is TGTGCCAGCAGCCGTTCCGGGACAGAATATGGCTACACCTTC. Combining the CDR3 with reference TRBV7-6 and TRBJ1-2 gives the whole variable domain GAGVSQSPRYKVTKRGQDVALRCDPISGHVSLYWYRQALGQGPEFLTYFNYEAQQDKSGLPNDRFSAERPEGSISTLTIQRTEQRDSAMYRCASSRSGTEYGYTFGSGTRLTVV.